What follows are 32 T cell receptor beta chains derived from one specimen sequenced in a study of CD8 T cells in ankylosing spondylitis. TCRdb reanalysed the 5' RACE reads using MiXCR and keeps one entry per CDR3 protein. Of over 100,000 distinct CDR3 sequences listed, around 7% are singletons. The specimen was blood, either unsorted or a sorted T cell fraction (not recorded which). The receptors derive from a male donor with ankylosing spondylitis or in good health (not recorded which).

This clonotype was observed many times. The gene calls are TRBV14 and TRBJ2-1; the D gene is possibly TRBD1 (5 bases). Trimming took off 4 bases at V and 3 bases at J, with 13 bases between the two ends. Germline CDR1 reads SGHDN; CDR2 reads FVKESK. The CDR3 is 15 residues long. CDR3 region: CASSRSAGLYNEQFF. The DNA for the CDR3 is TGTGCCAGCAGCCGAAGCGCAGGGCTCTACAATGAGCAGTTCTTC.

In this sample, this clonotype turned up many times. V usage is TRBV6-1 and J usage is TRBJ2-7, with TRBD1 matching 7 bases. Germline CDR1 reads MNHNS; CDR2 reads SASEGT. The CDR3 covers 15 residues. The V gene end was trimmed by 6 bases and the J gene end by 1 base; junction bases not matched to a gene: 9. CDR3 residues: CASSPQGVLSYEQYF. The CDR3, as DNA: TGTGCCAGCAGCCCGCAGGGGGTTCTGTCCTACGAGCAGTACTTC.

This clonotype has a count of ten or more. J is TRBJ2-5 and V is TRBV27, with D perhaps matching TRBD1 (7 bases). Germline V gives CDR1 MNHEY, CDR2 SMNVEV (reference sequence). CDR3 size: 13 residues. Trimming left V 5 bases short and J 5 bases short, with 12 bases between. The CDR3 sequence is CASSSQGGETQYF. Written as DNA, the CDR3 is TGTGCCAGCAGTAGTCAGGGGGGCGAGACCCAGTACTTC.

This rearrangement joins TRBV5-1 to TRBJ2-1, with a weak D call TRBD2 (5 bases). Germline V gene lookup returns CDR1 SGHRS and CDR2 YFSETQ. The CDR3 loop spans 14 amino acids. Trimming took 0 bases from V and 8 from J, leaving 12 bases between them. This chain's CDR3 is CASSLDPGIHEQFF. The DNA of the CDR3 is TGCGCCAGCAGCTTGGATCCGGGGATCCATGAGCAGTTCTTC. Supplemented by reference TRBV5-1 and TRBJ2-1, the full variable domain reads KAGVTQTPRYLIKTRGQQVTLSCSPISGHRSVSWYQQTPGQGLQFLFEYFSETQRNKGNFPGRFSGRQFSNSRSEMNVSTLELGDSALYLCASSLDPGIHEQFFGPGTRLTVL.

At least ten counts were recorded for this clonotype. The chain carries TRBV12-3 or TRBV12-4 and TRBJ1-3; unclear D gene. Trimming removed 5 bases from V and 2 bases from J, with 16 bases in between. The CDR3 spans 16 residues. CDR3 in DNA: TGTGCCAGCAGTCCCCCGGGCCGGGTGCCTGGAAACACCATATATTTT. Residues: CASSPPGRVPGNTIYF.

This clonotype was recorded many times. CDR3 sequence (DNA): TGTGCCAGCAGCTTAAATGCGGCTAGCACAGATACGCAGTATTTT. Translated: CASSLNAASTDTQYF. The rearrangement joins TRBV7-3 to TRBJ2-3; D is unclear. Germline lookup yields CDR1 SGHTA and CDR2 FQGTGA. V lost 1 base to trimming and J lost 0 bases, with 8 bases between them. The CDR3 contains 15 residues. Based on the CDR3 plus reference TRBV7-3 and TRBJ2-3, the full variable domain is GAGVSQTPSNKVTEKGKYVELRCDPISGHTALYWYRQSLGQGPEFLIYFQGTGAADDSGLPNDRFFAVRPEGSVSTLKIQRTERGDSAVYLCASSLNAASTDTQYFGPGTRLTVL.

This clonotype occurred many times. The chain couples TRBV20-1 to TRBJ2-1; 11 nucleotides match TRBD2. V shed 1 base and J 6 bases; nucleotides not matched to a gene: 5. The CDR3 contains 15 residues. Germline CDR1 DFQATT, CDR2 SNEGSKA (reference sequence). The CDR3 bases are TGCAGTGCTAGAGTCCTAGCGGGGGGTTTCAATGAGCAGTTCTTC. Translation gives CSARVLAGGFNEQFF.

There are many counts of this clonotype. The chain has TRBV2 and TRBJ2-7; D gene unclear. Trimming stripped 2 bases from V and 2 bases from J, with 4 bases between. This CDR3 spans 12 amino acids. Germline CDR1 is SNHLY and CDR2 is FYNNEI. Written as DNA, the CDR3 is TGTGCCAGCAGTGAATTCGCCTACGAGCAGTACTTC. This encodes CASSEFAYEQYF.

The chain uses TRBV6-1 and TRBJ2-7; TRBD1 matches 8 bases. Germline-derived CDR1 and CDR2 are MNHNS and SASEGT. The CDR3 contains 13 residues. The J segment lost 1 base and the V segment lost 8 bases, leaving 4 bases of the junction unmatched. The CDR3 DNA reads TGTGCCAGCTGCAGGGGGCTTTCCTACGAGCAGTACTTC. This codes for CASCRGLSYEQYF.

This clonotype was recorded many times. This chain joins TRBV11-2 and TRBJ1-6; a possible D gene is TRBD1 (5 bases). The CDR3 consists of 16 residues. The V gene's germline CDR1 is SGHAT and CDR2 FQNNGV. V lost 8 bases to trimming and J lost 1 base, with 15 bases between them. CDR3 nucleotide sequence: TGTGCCAGCGAGCCAGGAGGGGTTTCCTATAATTCACCCCTCCACTTT. This encodes CASEPGGVSYNSPLHF.

The chain employs TRBV28 and TRBJ2-2, with 8 bases fitting TRBD1. Germline V gene sequence: CDR1 MDHEN, CDR2 SYDVKM. The J segment lost 6 bases and the V segment lost 4 bases, leaving 7 bases of the junction unmatched. This CDR3 has 15 residues. CDR3 nucleotide sequence: TGTGCCAGCAGTTCCGCTCAGGGGGCGCCCGGGGAGCTGTTTTTT. This codes for CASSSAQGAPGELFF.

This clonotype occurred many times. The V call is TRBV7-3, the J call TRBJ2-2, with D perhaps matching TRBD1 (5 bases). Trimming took off 2 bases at V and 2 bases at J, with 9 bases between the two ends. The CDR3 has 15 residues. CDR1 is SGHTA, CDR2 FQGTGA, per germline. CDR3 loop: CASSLHQGNTGELFF. DNA of the CDR3: TGTGCCAGCAGCTTACATCAGGGAAACACCGGGGAGCTGTTTTTT.

This clonotype was detected ten times or more. CDR3 loop: CASSWGLAEKETQYF. CDR3 coding DNA: TGCGCCAGCAGCTGGGGACTAGCGGAGAAAGAGACCCAGTACTTC. The rearrangement joins TRBV5-1 to TRBJ2-5, with TRBD2 identical over 11 bases. V dropped 3 bases and J dropped 3; count of bases not matched to a gene: 4. The CDR3 is made up of 15 amino acids. Germline values: CDR1 SGHRS, CDR2 YFSETQ.

This clonotype was picked up a small number of times. The chain combines TRBV20-1 with TRBJ1-2; 8 bases line up with TRBD1. V was clipped by 5 bases and J by 5 bases; unmatched bases: 16. Germline V lookup: CDR1 DFQATT, CDR2 SNEGSKA (reference sequence). The CDR3 is 16 residues long. The CDR3 protein is CSAPEGTGTHPYGYTF. The CDR3 coding sequence is TGCAGTGCTCCCGAAGGGACAGGAACACACCCTTATGGCTACACCTTC.

This clonotype was seen many times. This chain connects TRBV5-1 to TRBJ2-1; 10 bases are a match to TRBD2. This CDR3 is built from 16 residues. J lost 4 bases, V lost 3 bases, and 7 bases had no gene match. Germline CDR1 SGHRS, CDR2 YFSETQ. The chain's CDR3 is CASSWLAGAGYNEQFF. CDR3 DNA sequence: TGCGCCAGCAGCTGGCTAGCGGGGGCCGGATACAATGAGCAGTTCTTC. The full variable domain, its missing parts supplied by reference TRBV5-1 and TRBJ2-1, is KAGVTQTPRYLIKTRGQQVTLSCSPISGHRSVSWYQQTPGQGLQFLFEYFSETQRNKGNFPGRFSGRQFSNSRSEMNVSTLELGDSALYLCASSWLAGAGYNEQFFGPGTRLTVL.

This clonotype was seen more than once but under ten times. The chain's CDR3 is CASSFRTGWVTEAFF. The CDR3 DNA follows: TGTGCCAGCAGCTTTCGGACAGGGTGGGTCACTGAAGCTTTCTTT. V usage is TRBV7-8 and J usage is TRBJ1-1; 8 positions match TRBD1. V trimming: 3 bases; J trimming: 4 bases; junction bases outside the gene matches: 7. The CDR3 spans 15 residues. Germline V gives CDR1 SGHVS, CDR2 FQNEAQ.

This clonotype has at least ten counts. The chain couples TRBV5-1 to TRBJ2-7; TRBD1 matches at 7 bases. Germline values: CDR1 SGHRS, CDR2 YFSETQ. The CDR3 contains 13 residues. After removal of 7 bases from V and 1 base from J, the junction contained 5 bases not matched to a gene. This CDR3 is CASGTGDSYEQYF. The CDR3 DNA sequence: TGCGCCAGCGGTACAGGGGATTCCTACGAGCAGTACTTC.

This clonotype came up many times. This chain connects TRBV28 to TRBJ2-2; no definite D call. The CDR3 contains 15 residues. CDR1 is MDHEN, CDR2 SYDVKM, per germline. Trimming left V 2 bases short and J 6 bases short, with 13 bases between. DNA of the CDR3: TGTGCCAGCAGTTTAAACCCGGAAGGGTCCGGGGAGCTGTTTTTT. Its translation is CASSLNPEGSGELFF.

In its sample, this clonotype was seen many times. The chain combines TRBV20-1 with TRBJ1-5; 9 bases fit TRBD1. This CDR3 is built from 17 residues. Germline V gene lookup returns CDR1 DFQATT and CDR2 SNEGSKA (reference sequence). J was trimmed by 2 bases and V by 1 base; bases with no gene match: 9. The CDR3 nucleotides read TGCAGTGCTAGAGTCCCACAGGGGGCGAAGGGCAATCAGCCCCAGCATTTT. It is translated as CSARVPQGAKGNQPQHF.

This clonotype was counted many times. This rearrangement joins TRBV3-1 to TRBJ1-1, with no clear D. The CDR3 spans 13 residues. Trimming pared 3 bases from V and 2 bases from J, leaving 7 bases between. Germline CDR1 reads LGHDT; CDR2 reads YNNKEL (reference sequence). The CDR3 spells CASSQARNTEAFF. The DNA for the CDR3 is TGTGCCAGCAGCCAGGCCAGAAACACTGAAGCTTTCTTT. The variable domain in full, with the rest retrieved from reference TRBV3-1 and TRBJ1-1, is DTAVSQTPKYLVTQMGNDKSIKCEQNLGHDTMYWYKQDSKKFLKIMFSYNNKELIINETVPNRFSPKSPDKAHLNLHINSLELGDSAVYFCASSQARNTEAFFGQGTRLTVV.

In the case of this clonotype: A much larger clonotype is one base distant, so this may be a read error. The rearrangement uses TRBV12-3 or TRBV12-4 and TRBJ1-2; no clear D gene. CDR3 length equals 13 residues. V gave up 5 bases and J gave up 9 bases, with 16 bases separating them. The CDR3 reads CASSLGESYRYTF. The CDR3 coding sequence is TGTGCCAGCAGTCTCGGGGAGAGTTATCGCTACACCTTC.

Remarks on this clonotype: This may come from a read error, since a much larger clone is one base off. The chain has TRBV7-2 and TRBJ1-2; D gene unclear. Germline V gene lookup returns CDR1 SGHTA and CDR2 FQGNSA. The CDR3 is 16 residues long. This CDR3 is CASGLGPPDNLFGYTF. CDR3 sequence (DNA): TGTGCCAGCGGCTTAGGGCCTCCGGATAATCTTTTTGGCTACACCTTC. Filled out from reference TRBV7-2 and TRBJ1-2, the complete variable domain reads GAGVSQSPSNKVTEKGKDVELRCDPISGHTALYWYRQSLGQGLEFLIYFQGNSAPDKSGLPSDRFSAERTGGSVSTLTIQRTQQEDSAVYLCASGLGPPDNLFGYTFGSGTRLTVV.

The rearrangement uses TRBV7-9 and TRBJ2-2; D uncertain. CDR1 SEHNR and CDR2 FQNEAQ come from the germline V gene (reference sequence). The V end lost 3 bases, the J end lost 3 bases, and 5 bases lay between the germline ends. The CDR3 runs 13 residues. Here the CDR3 reads CASSFFDTGELFF. As DNA, the CDR3 is TGTGCCAGCAGCTTTTTTGACACCGGGGAGCTGTTTTTT.

This clonotype was detected many times. This chain links TRBV19 with TRBJ1-5; no clear D gene. CDR1 and CDR2 (germline): LNHDA, SQIVND (reference sequence). The CDR3 spans 14 residues. Trimming took off 3 bases at V and 9 bases at J, with 15 bases between the two ends. The CDR3 sequence: CASSMGISQAPQHF. DNA for the CDR3: TGTGCCAGTAGTATGGGAATATCTCAGGCGCCCCAGCATTTT. Filled out from reference TRBV19 and TRBJ1-5, the complete variable domain reads DGGITQSPKYLFRKEGQNVTLSCEQNLNHDAMYWYRQDPGQGLRLIYYSQIVNDFQKGDIAEGYSVSREKKESFPLTVTSAQKNPTAFYLCASSMGISQAPQHFGDGTRLSIL.

This clonotype came up many times. The genes are TRBV29-1 and TRBJ1-5; no firm D call. Germline V gene data show CDR1 as SQVTM and CDR2 as ANQGSEA. This CDR3 contains 12 residues. V was pared by 4 bases and J by 4 bases, with 8 bases between. The CDR3 here is CSVGVGNQPQHF. Written as DNA, the CDR3 is TGCAGCGTTGGGGTGGGGAATCAGCCCCAGCATTTT.

This clonotype has at least ten counts. The rearrangement uses TRBV5-1 and TRBJ2-3; TRBD1 aligns across 8 bases. After removal of 4 bases from V and 4 bases from J, the junction contained 5 bases not matched to a gene. Looked up from germline, CDR1 is SGHRS and CDR2 is YFSETQ. The CDR3 loop spans 14 amino acids. The CDR3 protein is CASSPQGASDTQYF. CDR3 sequence (DNA): TGCGCCAGCAGCCCCCAGGGGGCCTCAGATACGCAGTATTTT.

This clonotype appeared many times. Here the CDR3 reads CASSPRRETGGDPHGYTF. The CDR3 DNA is TGTGCCAGCTCACCACGGAGGGAAACAGGGGGCGATCCCCATGGCTACACCTTC. V is TRBV18 and J is TRBJ1-2, with TRBD1 matching over 9 bases. This CDR3 has 18 amino acids. Unmatched junction bases numbered 15, after V lost 1 base and J lost 6 bases. Germline lookup yields CDR1 KGHSH and CDR2 LQKENI.

This clonotype appeared many times. The rearrangement joins TRBV7-2 to TRBJ1-2; TRBD1 matches at 7 bases. This CDR3 has 16 residues. Germline-derived CDR1 and CDR2 are SGHTA and FQGNSA. V shed 2 bases and J 5 bases; nucleotides not matched to a gene: 11. As DNA, the CDR3 is TGTGCCAGCAGCTTAAGTCGTGTCGGGACAGATTATGGCTACACCTTC. It is translated as CASSLSRVGTDYGYTF. Together with reference TRBV7-2 and TRBJ1-2, the CDR3 gives the full variable domain: GAGVSQSPSNKVTEKGKDVELRCDPISGHTALYWYRQSLGQGLEFLIYFQGNSAPDKSGLPSDRFSAERTGGSVSTLTIQRTQQEDSAVYLCASSLSRVGTDYGYTFGSGTRLTVV.

This clonotype was picked up many times. The genes are TRBV5-1 and TRBJ2-1; perhaps TRBD2 as D (6 bases). The CDR3 loop spans 14 amino acids. Germline CDR1 and CDR2: SGHRS and YFSETQ. V lost 4 bases and J 5 bases, leaving 13 bases between the germline ends. The CDR3 loop is CASSGGTWHNEQFF. The CDR3 nucleotides are TGCGCCAGCAGCGGCGGGACTTGGCACAATGAGCAGTTCTTC. The whole variable domain, remainder taken from reference TRBV5-1 and TRBJ2-1, is KAGVTQTPRYLIKTRGQQVTLSCSPISGHRSVSWYQQTPGQGLQFLFEYFSETQRNKGNFPGRFSGRQFSNSRSEMNVSTLELGDSALYLCASSGGTWHNEQFFGPGTRLTVL.

This clonotype was observed many times. The gene calls are TRBV5-1 and TRBJ2-2; D could derive from TRBD1 or TRBD2 (5 bases each). The CDR3 is 16 residues long. V was trimmed by 4 bases and J by 0 bases, leaving 13 bases between them. Per the germline V gene, CDR1 is SGHRS and CDR2 is YFSETQ. The chain's CDR3 is CASSPGWGPNTGELFF. As DNA, the CDR3 is TGCGCCAGCAGCCCGGGGTGGGGCCCGAACACCGGGGAGCTGTTTTTT.

At least ten counts were recorded for this clonotype. The chain has TRBV4-1 and TRBJ1-2; D not certain. CDR1 and CDR2 from the germline V gene are MGHRA and YSYEKL. The ends were cut back, 5 bases at V and 5 bases at J, with 12 bases in the middle. CDR3 length: 13 amino acids. The CDR3 nucleotides are TGCGCCAGCAGCGCAAGCCCCGCGTATGGCTACACCTTC. Translated, it gives CASSASPAYGYTF.

A few counts support this clonotype. The genes are TRBV7-7 and TRBJ2-1, with 10 bases fitting TRBD2. After removal of 5 bases from V and 8 bases from J, the junction contained 9 bases not matched to a gene. The CDR3 is 15 residues long. In germline, CDR1 is SSHAT, CDR2 FNYEAQ (reference sequence). The CDR3 DNA sequence: TGTGCCAGCAGCCGAATTAGCGGGGGGAGCGATGAGCAGTTCTTC. Protein product: CASSRISGGSDEQFF.